This TCR beta chain was obtained from a study of shared clonotypes between healthy human individuals (dated by TCRdb to about 2020). At the level of the whole study: A couple of women and a few men aged 18 to 49 years were included in the cohort. For each donor, CD4 naive and CD4 memory were each run on three plates, CD8 naive on two plates, and CD8 memory on one plate. Per donor, leukapheresis produced somewhere between about 0.85 and 8.9 billion PBMCs. To increase sequencing depth and limit assay-specific biases, TCR repertoire library preparation and sequencing were carried out by different laboratories using diverse techniques. The study deeply sequenced blood TCR repertoires of five healthy adults to estimate repertoire size and the extent of clonotype sharing between individuals.

With respect to this clone: Its specific antigen is unknown. The sample holds no much larger clone one base away, and base qualities are not on file.

The donors were healthy, HIV-negative adults with no recently reported acute infections or vaccinations. All donors were Caucasian adults living in Nashville, Tennessee, USA. CD4+ T cells were enriched through magnetic negative selection, after which naive cells were positively selected on CD45RA and the remaining negative fraction served as the memory subset. After blood collection by leukapheresis, PBMCs were isolated using Ficoll-Histopaque density gradient centrifugation and then cryopreserved in the vapor phase of liquid nitrogen. Purity and quantity of every magnetically sorted T cell population were checked by analytical flow cytometry. From each sorted fraction, genomic DNA was isolated and quantified by UV absorbance on a Nanodrop 2000c. TCR CDR3 regions were amplified from genomic DNA by multiplex PCR using the deep immunoSEQ assay. Extracted genomic DNA from each cell subset was distributed evenly across all wells of several immunoSEQ 96-well plates, and each plate was treated as a replicate. For sorted subsets, each replicate PCR was loaded with about 200 ng genomic DNA, equivalent to about 33,000 T cell genomes. Purified libraries were measured with a Qubit 3.0 fluorometer, size-checked on a Bioanalyzer 2100, and measured again with the KAPA Library Quantification kit. Every immunoSEQ 96-well plate was sequenced on a dedicated single-read 150-cycle Illumina NextSeq 550 flow cell. Under the source paper's analysis protocol: Because only junctional sequences without quality scores were contained in the immunoSEQ output, filtering matching that applied to full-length reads could not be performed. Sequences were annotated with PyIR, a Python wrapper for IgBLAST v1.9, and V/J genes and CDR3 were assigned using IMGT germline references. Reads were filtered out if the reads had weak V/J assignments (E-value above 1e-6), no CDR3, stop codons, out-of-frame junctions, or ambiguous translated residues. A V3J clonotype was defined by an identical inferred V gene, J gene, and CDR3 amino acid sequence. The percentage overlap between two repertoires was calculated by dividing the number of shared unique clonotypes by the size of the smaller repertoire. Three approaches were used to assess repertoire richness: RTK rarefaction, the Chao1 estimator, and Recon v2.1 estimates of unobserved clonotypes. For all TCRbeta clonotypes obtained by the gDNA method from four donors, generation probabilities were computed with OLGA. The table was pulled from immuneACCESS by TCRdb, which kept in-frame rearrangements only. Such tables lose some clones; where checked, under half of the loss comes from unresolved V genes, and the rest has no known cause. V, J and clone size are taken as reported in that table, and D and trimming were inferred from the DNA itself. This sample lists approximately 640,000 clones; more than 70% were detected once. About 1.8% of the sample goes to the ten largest clones.

Points the paper makes about the study in general: Because the study included a small number of donors, the genetic and exposure-history diversity represented was limited. Compared with non-shared clonotypes, the clonotypes found in all four sorted-subset donors had higher generation probabilities. Larger estimated clonotype richness was generally found for naive subsets than for memory subsets. Across four donors, 4.5% to 6.5% of naive CD4, roughly 3.8% of naive CD8, about 2% of memory CD4, and about 0.4% of memory CD8 clonotypes were shared. Incomplete sequencing was indicated by rarefaction of sorted-subset datasets, despite the large sequencing depth. Sampling was restricted to blood, and TCR repertoires in tissues likely differ from the TCR repertoires found in blood. Based on pairwise subsampling, the degree of clonotype sharing among donors was expected to be affected by sequencing depth.

This receptor was taken from a woman aged 25-40 years in good health. The sample taken for sequencing was memory CD4+ T cells sorted from blood. The cell subset or site label here, explained by the study, means: CD45RA-negative fraction.

The encoded CDR3 is CASSPQREQYF. The base sequence is TGTGCCAGCAGTCCCCAGCGCGAGCAGTACTTC. The V and J segments used are TRBV28 and TRBJ2-7; the D segment cannot be called with confidence. V loses 5 bases, J loses 6 bases, and the germline ends lie 8 bases apart. From cysteine to phenylalanine, the CDR3 is 11 amino acids long. The retained sequence is limited to the CDR3, 33 bases, with the frame set at the first base. From the germline V gene, CDR1 is MDHEN and CDR2 is SYDVKM.